This T cell receptor (beta chain) was profiled in a study of shared clonotypes between healthy human individuals. Germline-derived CDR1 and CDR2 are GTSNPN and SVGIG (reference sequence). Trimming at V came to 3 bases and at J to 6 bases, leaving 13 bases not matched to a gene. The CDR3 runs to 16 residues. Sequencing was at deep level. Some 32,000 T cell genomes, or about 200 ng DNA, went into the sorted-subset replicate PCRs. Clones were sequenced by immunoSEQ multiplex PCR, and TCRdb holds only the in-frame ones, with some missing. The table lists millions of clones, over 85% of them singletons. General observations from the study: Though the depth was large, rarefaction showed that sorted-subset sequencing was incomplete.

This clone was counted a few times. Its target is unknown. This receptor was taken from a man aged 18-30 years in good health. Sequencing was done on a sample of naive CD4+ T cells sorted from blood. Documented subset: CD45RA+ positively selected. The V call is TRBV30, the J call TRBJ1-5; 8 bases are shared with TRBD1. The CDR3: CAWSPSDRGSSQPQHF. For the CDR3, the DNA is TGTGCCTGGAGCCCTAGTGACAGGGGAAGTAGTCAGCCCCAGCATTTT.